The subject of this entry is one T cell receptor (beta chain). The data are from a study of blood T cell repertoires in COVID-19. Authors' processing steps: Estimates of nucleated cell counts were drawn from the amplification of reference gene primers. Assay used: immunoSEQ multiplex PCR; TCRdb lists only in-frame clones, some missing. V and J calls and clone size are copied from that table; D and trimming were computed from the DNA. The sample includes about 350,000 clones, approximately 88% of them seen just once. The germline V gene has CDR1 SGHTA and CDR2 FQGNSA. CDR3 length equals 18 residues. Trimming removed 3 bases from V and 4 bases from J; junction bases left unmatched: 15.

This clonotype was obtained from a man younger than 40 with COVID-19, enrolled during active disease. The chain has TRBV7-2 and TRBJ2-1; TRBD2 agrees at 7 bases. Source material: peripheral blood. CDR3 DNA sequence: TGTGCCAGCAGCTTTCCGGCCAAGGGAGCGGGGTCATACAATGAGCAGTTCTTC. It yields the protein CASSFPAKGAGSYNEQFF.